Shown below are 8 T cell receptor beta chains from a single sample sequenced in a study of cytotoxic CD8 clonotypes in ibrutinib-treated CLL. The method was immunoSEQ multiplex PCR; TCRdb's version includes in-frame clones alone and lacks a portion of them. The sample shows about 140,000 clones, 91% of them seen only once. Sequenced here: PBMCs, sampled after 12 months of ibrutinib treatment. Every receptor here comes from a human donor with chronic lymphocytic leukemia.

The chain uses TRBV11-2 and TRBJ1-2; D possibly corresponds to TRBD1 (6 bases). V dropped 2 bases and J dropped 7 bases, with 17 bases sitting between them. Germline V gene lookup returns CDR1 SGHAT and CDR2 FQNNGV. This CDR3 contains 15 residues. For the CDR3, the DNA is TGTGCCAGCAGCTTAAGTGAGGGGGGGGCTGGTGGCTACACCTTC. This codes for CASSLSEGGAGGYTF. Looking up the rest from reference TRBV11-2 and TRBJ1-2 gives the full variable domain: EAGVAQSPRYKIIEKRQSVAFWCNPISGHATLYWYQQILGQGPKLLIQFQNNGVVDDSQLPKDRFSAERLKGVDSTLKIQPAKLEDSAVYLCASSLSEGGAGGYTFGSGTRLTVV.

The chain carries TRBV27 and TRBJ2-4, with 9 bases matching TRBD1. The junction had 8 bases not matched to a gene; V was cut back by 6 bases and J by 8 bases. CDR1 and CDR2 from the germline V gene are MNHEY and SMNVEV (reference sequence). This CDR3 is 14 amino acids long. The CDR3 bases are TGTGCCAGCAGAGTGACAGGGGGGACGGACATTCAGTACTTC. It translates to CASRVTGGTDIQYF.

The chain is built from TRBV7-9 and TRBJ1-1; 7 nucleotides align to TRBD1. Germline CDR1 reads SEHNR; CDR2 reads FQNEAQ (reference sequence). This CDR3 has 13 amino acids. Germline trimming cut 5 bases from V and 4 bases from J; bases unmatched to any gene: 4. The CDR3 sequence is CASSIGTATEAFF. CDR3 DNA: TGTGCCAGCAGCATCGGGACAGCCACTGAAGCTTTCTTT.

The CDR3, as DNA: TGTGCCAGCAGCTTGGGCCCCCTCCGGGAGTACTTC. Translated, it gives CASSLGPLREYF. V and J are TRBV7-2 and TRBJ2-7, with no clear D. V was clipped by 3 bases and J by 11 bases, with 14 bases between them. Germline loops: CDR1 SGHTA, CDR2 FQGNSA. The CDR3 is 12 residues long.

CDR3: CASSLSSPSYEQYF. The CDR3, as DNA: TGTGCCAGCAGTTTATCTTCCCCCTCCTACGAGCAGTACTTC. The chain carries TRBV28 and TRBJ2-7; D not certain. V lost 1 base and J 0 bases, leaving 7 bases between the germline ends. From germline, CDR1 is MDHEN and CDR2 SYDVKM. The CDR3 has 14 residues.

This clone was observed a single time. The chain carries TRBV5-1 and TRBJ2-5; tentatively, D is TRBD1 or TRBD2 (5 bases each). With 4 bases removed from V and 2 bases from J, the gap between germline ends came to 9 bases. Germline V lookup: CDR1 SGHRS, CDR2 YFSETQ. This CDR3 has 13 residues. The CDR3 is CASSMGVQETQYF. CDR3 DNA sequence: TGCGCCAGCAGCATGGGGGTTCAAGAGACCCAGTACTTC.

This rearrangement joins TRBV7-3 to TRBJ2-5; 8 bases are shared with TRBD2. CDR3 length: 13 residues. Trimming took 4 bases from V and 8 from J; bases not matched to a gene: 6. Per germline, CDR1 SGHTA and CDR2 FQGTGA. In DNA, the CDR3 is TGTGCCAGCAGCTCCGTAGGACTAGCAACCCAGTACTTC. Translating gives CASSSVGLATQYF.

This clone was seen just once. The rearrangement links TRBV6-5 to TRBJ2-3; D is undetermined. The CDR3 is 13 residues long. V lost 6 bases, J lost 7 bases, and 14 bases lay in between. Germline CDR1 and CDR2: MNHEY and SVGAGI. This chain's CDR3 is CASRALGRNTQYF. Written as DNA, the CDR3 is TGTGCCAGCAGGGCCCTGGGAAGAAATACGCAGTATTTT.